These 25 T cell receptor beta chains share one sample of origin, sequenced in a study of T cells in Graves' hyperthyroidism and ophthalmopathy. Regions amplified from RNA transcripts were the TCR beta CDR3 regions. The TCR CDR3 first-round RT-PCR relied on the HTBI primer set. One entry per CDR3 protein results from TCRdb running MiXCR on the multiplex PCR reads. The table shows fewer than 400,000 distinct CDR3 sequences, with over 13% occurring only once. Source material: blood. Receptors were obtained from a man aged 50 to 60 with Graves' ophthalmopathy.

The V and J genes are TRBV5-1 and TRBJ1-2; D not certain. Germline CDR1 is SGHRS and CDR2 is YFSETQ. Trimming took 4 bases from V and 2 from J, leaving 9 bases between them. The CDR3 spans 13 residues. CDR3 sequence: CASSPEVNYGYTF. The CDR3 DNA is TGCGCCAGCAGCCCTGAGGTGAACTATGGCTACACCTTC.

This clonotype was seen many times. This chain joins TRBV5-1 and TRBJ2-7, with 12 positions matching TRBD2. The J segment lost 4 bases and the V segment lost 4 bases, leaving 3 bases of the junction unmatched. The CDR3 is 14 amino acids. CDR1 and CDR2 from the germline V gene are SGHRS and YFSETQ. Here the CDR3 DNA reads TGCGCCAGCAGCCCTAGCGGGAGGGAGTACGAGCAGTACTTC. It is translated as CASSPSGREYEQYF.

CDR3 protein: CSAKGTGPYEQYF. The CDR3 DNA sequence: TGCAGTGCAAAAGGGACAGGACCCTACGAGCAGTACTTC. This chain links TRBV20-1 with TRBJ2-7; TRBD1 matches 8 bases. Germline CDR1 is DFQATT and CDR2 is SNEGSKA (reference sequence). V gave up 6 bases and J gave up 2 bases; unmatched junction bases: 6. The CDR3 totals 13 residues.

This chain links TRBV9 with TRBJ2-3, with TRBD1 matching over 7 bases. Germline V lookup: CDR1 SGDLS, CDR2 YYNGEE. The CDR3 contains 15 residues. The V segment lost 3 bases and the J segment 3 bases; nucleotides outside the gene matches: 7. CDR3 residues: CASSARQGRTDTQYF. CDR3 nucleotides: TGTGCCAGCAGCGCCCGACAGGGACGAACAGATACGCAGTATTTT.

The chain employs TRBV30 and TRBJ2-5; possibly TRBD1 for D (6 bases). CDR1 is GTSNPN and CDR2 is SVGIG in the germline V gene (reference sequence). V lost 0 bases, J lost 3 bases, and 8 bases lay in between. The CDR3 covers 13 residues. The CDR3 DNA reads TGTGCCTGGAGTGTATCAGGGGAAGAGACCCAGTACTTC. This sequence encodes CAWSVSGEETQYF.

This clonotype was picked up many times. The chain employs TRBV2 and TRBJ2-7, with D unresolved. The CDR3 consists of 16 residues. The germline V gene has CDR1 SNHLY and CDR2 FYNNEI. V was pared by 6 bases and J by 0 bases, with 18 bases between. The chain's CDR3 is CASRDRAATNSYEQYF. CDR3 DNA sequence: TGTGCCAGCAGAGATCGGGCCGCAACAAACTCCTACGAGCAGTACTTC.

This clonotype occurred many times. V and J are TRBV12-3 or TRBV12-4 and TRBJ2-7; 11 nucleotides agree with TRBD2. With V trimmed by 4 bases and J by 2 bases, 10 bases remained unmatched. There are 17 residues in the CDR3. As DNA, the CDR3 is TGTGCCAGCAGTTCTGGACTAGCGGGCCTAAGCCCCTACGAGCAGTACTTC. Protein product: CASSSGLAGLSPYEQYF.

This clonotype was counted many times. V and J are TRBV10-1 and TRBJ2-3; 12 bases match TRBD2. This CDR3 region has 15 residues. J gave up 6 bases and V 8 bases, and 9 bases lay outside the gene matches. CDR1 and CDR2 (germline): WNHNN, SYGVQD (reference sequence). The CDR3 coding sequence is TGCGCCAGCGGAGGACTAGCGGGAAAGTCTGATACGCAGTATTTT. Translating it yields CASGGLAGKSDTQYF.

J is TRBJ2-1 and V is TRBV10-3; D gene ambiguous. CDR1 is ENHRY and CDR2 is SYGVKD in the germline V gene. V was shortened by 0 bases and J by 7 bases, with 1 base between the two germline ends. This CDR3 comprises 11 residues. CDR3 amino acids: CAISESNEQFF. CDR3 coding DNA: TGTGCCATCAGTGAGTCGAATGAGCAGTTCTTC.

The J gene is TRBJ1-1, the V gene TRBV4-1, with D perhaps TRBD1 (5 bases). Germline V gene lookup returns CDR1 MGHRA and CDR2 YSYEKL. CDR3 size: 14 residues. The V and J ends lost 1 base and 3 bases respectively, with 9 bases between them. The chain's CDR3 is CASSQVSRDTEAFF. In DNA form, the CDR3 reads TGCGCCAGCAGCCAAGTTTCCAGGGACACTGAAGCTTTCTTT.

In this sample, this clonotype turned up many times. This rearrangement joins TRBV12-3 or TRBV12-4 to TRBJ2-7; D is uncertain. Between the trimmed V and J ends, which lost 2 bases and 4 bases, there was a span of 12 bases. This CDR3 has 14 amino acids. CDR3 sequence: CASSLSLKAYEQYF. CDR3 sequence (DNA): TGTGCCAGCAGTTTAAGTCTTAAGGCTTACGAGCAGTACTTC.

This chain connects TRBV5-1 to TRBJ2-6, with D tentatively TRBD1 (5 bases). V shed 0 bases and J shed 1 base, with 8 bases lying between them. This CDR3 has 16 amino acids. CDR1 and CDR2 from the germline V gene are SGHRS and YFSETQ. CDR3 in DNA: TGCGCCAGCAGCTTGGCCCCAGGGTCTGGGGCCAACGTCCTGACTTTC. Its translation: CASSLAPGSGANVLTF.

At least ten counts were recorded for this clonotype. V gene TRBV18 combines with J gene TRBJ1-5; D might be TRBD1 (6 bases). The CDR3 spans 13 residues. Germline loops: CDR1 KGHSH, CDR2 LQKENI. V was clipped by 4 bases and J by 4 bases, with 8 bases between them. In nucleotides, the CDR3 is TGTGCCAGCTCACTTCAGGGGAATCAGCCCCAGCATTTT. Protein product: CASSLQGNQPQHF.

This clonotype was counted a few times. A read error may be the cause here, since a much bigger clone is one base away. The final CDR3 position lacks the conserved phenylalanine or tryptophan, pointing to a likely read error. The chain is built from TRBV10-3 and TRBJ2-7; 9 nucleotides agree with TRBD1. J gave up 5 bases and V 6 bases, and 2 bases lay outside the gene matches. The germline CDR1 and CDR2 sequences are ENHRY and SYGVKD. CDR3 length: 12 residues. The CDR3, as DNA: TGTGCCATCAGGGGACAGGGAAACGAGCAGTACCTC. Amino acid sequence: CAIRGQGNEQYL.

This clonotype was detected many times. The V and J genes are TRBV7-9 and TRBJ1-1; D not resolved. From germline, CDR1 is SEHNR and CDR2 FQNEAQ (reference sequence). The CDR3 contains 14 residues. V was pared by 5 bases and J by 1 base, with 11 bases between. CDR3 residues: CASSPILGNTEAFF. Written as DNA, the CDR3 is TGTGCCAGCAGCCCAATCCTTGGGAACACTGAAGCTTTCTTT.

V gene TRBV19 combines with J gene TRBJ2-7; no reliable D call. The germline CDR1 and CDR2 sequences are LNHDA and SQIVND (reference sequence). This CDR3 region has 14 residues. Trimming left V 3 bases short and J 2 bases short, with 11 bases between. In DNA, the CDR3 is TGTGCCAGTAGTATCACTGGATCGGCCTACGAGCAGTACTTC. This encodes CASSITGSAYEQYF.

In this sample, this clonotype turned up many times. The chain employs TRBV7-9 and TRBJ1-1, with no clear D. V lost 5 bases and J lost 4, with 11 bases in between. Germline CDR1 reads SEHNR; CDR2 reads FQNEAQ (reference sequence). CDR3 size: 13 residues. CDR3 loop: CASSAPAVTEAFF. For the CDR3, the DNA is TGTGCCAGCAGCGCCCCAGCGGTCACTGAAGCTTTCTTT.

This clonotype was detected many times. This chain links TRBV6-1 with TRBJ2-1, with no clear D. The CDR3 runs to 23 residues. Germline CDR1 is MNHNS and CDR2 is SASEGT. Between the trimmed V and J ends, which lost 2 bases and 5 bases, there was a span of 37 bases. The CDR3 here is CASSESVYTNQGILLGIHNEQFF. DNA of the CDR3: TGTGCCAGCAGTGAATCTGTTTATACAAATCAAGGTATCCTTTTGGGGATCCACAATGAGCAGTTCTTC.

The table lists this clonotype with many counts. CDR3 loop: CASSSGRTYEQYF. CDR3 bases: TGCGCCAGCAGCTCGGGACGAACCTACGAGCAGTACTTC. The chain joins TRBV5-1 to TRBJ2-7; the D gene could be TRBD1 or TRBD2 (5 bases each). This CDR3 region has 13 residues. Per germline, CDR1 SGHRS and CDR2 YFSETQ. Trimming removed 3 bases at V and 2 bases at J, with 9 bases between.

This clonotype was observed at least ten times. The rearrangement joins TRBV24-1 to TRBJ2-1; D is perhaps TRBD2 (5 bases). Germline V gives CDR1 KGHDR, CDR2 SFDVKD. This CDR3 is built from 15 residues. V lost 3 bases and J lost 8, with 16 bases in between. CDR3 nucleotide sequence: TGTGCCACCAGTGATGGAGGATCGCGGAAGGATGAGCAGTTCTTC. It is translated as CATSDGGSRKDEQFF.

This clonotype showed up just a few times. The J gene is TRBJ2-7, the V gene TRBV27; TRBD1 aligns across 9 bases. The germline V gene encodes CDR1 MNHEY and CDR2 SMNVEV (reference sequence). The CDR3 is 14 amino acids. V dropped 6 bases and J dropped 3; count of bases not matched to a gene: 6. CDR3 loop: CASRRKGQGYEQYF. Written as DNA, the CDR3 is TGTGCCAGCAGACGAAAGGGACAGGGCTACGAGCAGTACTTC.

This clonotype was seen ten or more times. The chain uses TRBV2 and TRBJ2-7; possible D gene TRBD2, 5 bases. V was clipped by 11 bases and J by 5 bases, with 16 bases between them. This CDR3 is built from 12 residues. CDR1 SNHLY and CDR2 FYNNEI come from the germline V gene. DNA for the CDR3: TGTGCCGGGAGTAAGGTACGCCACGAGCAGTACTTC. As protein: CAGSKVRHEQYF.

This clonotype appeared many times. One junction end disagrees with the germline gene, perhaps due to a read error. The rearrangement links TRBV6-1 to TRBJ1-1, with unresolved D. This CDR3 spans 13 amino acids. Germline lookup yields CDR1 MNHNS and CDR2 SASEGT. CDR3 in DNA: TGTGCCAGTAGTGTGGAATACAACACTGAAGCTTTCTTT. Translating gives CASSVEYNTEAFF.

This clonotype was seen many times. This chain joins TRBV2 and TRBJ1-2, with TRBD1 matching 10 bases. The length of the CDR3 is 18 residues. Germline CDR1 and CDR2: SNHLY and FYNNEI. The junction had 15 bases not matched to a gene; V was cut back by 4 bases and J by 4 bases. The CDR3 DNA sequence: TGTGCCAGCAGTGGGGACAGGGGCCTTAACGTCGTGGGCTATGGCTACACCTTC. This codes for CASSGDRGLNVVGYGYTF.

This chain links TRBV14 with TRBJ2-3, with a weak D call TRBD1 (5 bases). The CDR3 contains 17 residues. Germline loops: CDR1 SGHDN, CDR2 FVKESK. Trimming shortened V by 3 bases and J by 6 bases, and 22 bases separated the two germline ends. The CDR3 coding sequence is TGTGCCAGCAGCCACGAAGGGGCCGTCATGGCCGGGGATACGCAGTATTTT. Amino acid sequence: CASSHEGAVMAGDTQYF. Filled out from reference TRBV14 and TRBJ2-3, the complete variable domain reads EAGVTQFPSHSVIEKGQTVTLRCDPISGHDNLYWYRRVMGKEIKFLLHFVKESKQDESGMPNNRFLAERTGGTYSTLKVQPAELEDSGVYFCASSHEGAVMAGDTQYFGPGTRLTVL.